What follows describes a single TCR beta chain. Which antigen it targets is not known. Base qualities were left out, and no much larger clone turns up one base away. Total RNA was extracted from unfractionated whole blood that had been collected in Tempus Blood RNA tubes. Roughly 5 healthy volunteers acted as controls for TCR sequencing and had blood drawn at day 0, 2 weeks and 6 weeks. The CDR3 starts with the cysteine, ends with the phenylalanine, and has 12 residues. The sequence is cut down to CDR3 DNA, 36 bases in frame from base 1. V is shortened by 5 bases, J by 5 bases, and the region joining them spans 7 bases. The data originate from a study of human T cells and chemical hapten exposure (dated by TCRdb to the early 2020s). About the study as a whole: Libraries were combined into a pool for sequencing, and differences in TCR yield between samples came mainly from small differences in library volumes within the pool. This study followed changes in the peripheral blood TCR repertoire in vivo during primary and secondary sensitization of alopecia patients to the hapten diphenylcyclopropenone (DPC). Study-level results and caveats: DPC sensitization did not change the number of TCRs with a frequency above 1 in 1000, and there was no evidence of changes in global repertoire structure. Repeated subsampling changed both the strength of the expansion versus patch-test correlation and the threshold at which that correlation became significant.

Library preparation attached unique molecular identifiers to individual cDNA molecules for quantitative, reproducible TCR counting. From each blood RNA sample, both TCR alpha and TCR beta chains were sequenced. In the authors' own workflow: Samples had a median of about 96,000 TCRs, with a range from 23,224 to 690,600. V, J and CDR3 annotation of the TCR reads was performed with the Decombinator software suite. To make PS versus PT1 abundance plots, every sample was subsampled to the same number of TCRs (28,000). TCRs were defined as expanded if absent before sensitization and observed at least eight times at the 2-week time point. The public sequencing data were trimmed at Q25 with fastp and processed into clonotypes with MiXCR by TCRdb, which kept only in-frame beta chains. Every entry covers one CDR3 protein and lists the most common genes and DNA from its rows. Here the V and J calls rest on TCRdb's processing, not on the authors' analysis. The table for this sample lists 95,000 to 150,000 distinct CDR3 sequences; approximately 9% of them were counted only once. The ten largest clones capture about 1.4% of the sample.

This receptor was taken from a human donor in good health. Some clones in this sample may be carry-over from other donors' samples. Donor details come from another sample of the same person, matched by shared clones. The sequenced sample was whole blood. Recombination linked TRBV12-3 or TRBV12-4 to TRBJ2-1, with the D gene not confidently named. The nucleotides are TGTGCCAGCAGTGCTACCAACAATGAGCAGTTCTTC. The encoded protein is CASSATNNEQFF.